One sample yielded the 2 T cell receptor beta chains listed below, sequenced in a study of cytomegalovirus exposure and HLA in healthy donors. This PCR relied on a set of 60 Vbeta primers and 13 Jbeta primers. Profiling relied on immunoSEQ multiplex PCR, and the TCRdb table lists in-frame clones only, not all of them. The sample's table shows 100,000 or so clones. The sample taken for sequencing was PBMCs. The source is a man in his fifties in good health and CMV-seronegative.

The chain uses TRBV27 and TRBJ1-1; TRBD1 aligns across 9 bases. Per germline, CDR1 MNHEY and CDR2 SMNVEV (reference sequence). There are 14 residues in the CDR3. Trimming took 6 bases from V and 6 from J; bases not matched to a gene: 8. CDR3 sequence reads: CASSNRDRASEAFF. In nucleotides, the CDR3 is TGTGCCAGCAGCAACCGGGACAGGGCTTCTGAAGCTTTCTTT.

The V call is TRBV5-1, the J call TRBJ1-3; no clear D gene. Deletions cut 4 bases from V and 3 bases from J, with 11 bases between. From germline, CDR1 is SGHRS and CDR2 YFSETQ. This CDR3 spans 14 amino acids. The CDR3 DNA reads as TGCGCCAGCAGCGGGCCGGATAATGGAAACACCATATATTTT. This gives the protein CASSGPDNGNTIYF.